This T cell receptor beta chain emerged from a study of beta chain features in type 1 diabetes. General study findings and limits: Shorter TCRB CDR3s, moderately but significantly so, were found in Type 1 diabetes patients in all four CD4+ subsets.

The CDR3 is 11 residues long. Germline lookup yields CDR1 MNHNY and CDR2 SVGAGI (reference sequence). Deletions cut 5 bases from V and 12 bases from J, with 14 bases between. cDNA synthesis used the whole RNA isolate, giving expressed TCRB sequences. Sequencing was performed with immunoSEQ multiplex PCR; in TCRdb, only in-frame clones are kept and a portion is missing. The sample lists about 270,000 clones; roughly an eighth were seen once. Remarks on this clone: Its antigen remains unknown.

This clonotype was sampled from a young man with type 1 diabetes. Sample: naive CD4+ T cells from blood. This chain links TRBV6-6 with TRBJ2-7, with D possibly matching TRBD1 (6 bases). This CDR3 reads CASSAGEWWYF. The CDR3 bases are TGTGCCAGCAGTGCAGGGGAATGGTGGTACTTC.